A single sample gave rise to the 25 T cell receptor beta chains below, sequenced in a study of T cells in Graves' hyperthyroidism and ophthalmopathy. Amplified TCR beta CDR3 regions came from RNA transcripts. The HTBI set primed first-round TCR CDR3 RT-PCR. TCRdb recomputed calls from the multiplex PCR reads with MiXCR, one row per CDR3 protein. The table records about 640,000 distinct CDR3 sequences, roughly 15% of them present only once. Sequenced material: blood. These receptors came from a woman in her 50s with Graves' ophthalmopathy.

The CDR3 bases are TGTGCCAGTACGATCAGGGGTAACACCGGGGAGCTGTTTTTT. The encoded protein is CASTIRGNTGELFF. This chain uses TRBV19 with TRBJ2-2; D is possibly TRBD1 (6 bases). This CDR3 spans 14 amino acids. V lost 7 bases and J 2 bases, leaving 11 bases between the germline ends. Germline V gene sequence: CDR1 LNHDA, CDR2 SQIVND (reference sequence). Variable domain in full (rest from reference TRBV19 and TRBJ2-2): DGGITQSPKYLFRKEGQNVTLSCEQNLNHDAMYWYRQDPGQGLRLIYYSQIVNDFQKGDIAEGYSVSREKKESFPLTVTSAQKNPTAFYLCASTIRGNTGELFFGEGSRLTVL.

J is TRBJ2-2 and V is TRBV5-4; 7 nucleotides line up with TRBD2. J was trimmed by 0 bases and V by 0 bases; bases with no gene match: 5. The germline gives CDR1 SGHNT, CDR2 YYREEE (reference sequence). The length of the CDR3 is 17 residues. The CDR3 loop reads CASSLALAAANTGELFF. In DNA, the CDR3 is TGTGCCAGCAGCTTGGCCCTAGCGGCTGCGAACACCGGGGAGCTGTTTTTT.

This clonotype was seen only a few times. This rearrangement joins TRBV5-1 to TRBJ2-3; TRBD1 matches at 8 bases. The V gene end was trimmed by 0 bases and the J gene end by 4 bases; junction bases not matched to a gene: 4. Germline assignment: CDR1 SGHRS and CDR2 YFSETQ. The CDR3 totals 15 residues. As DNA, the CDR3 is TGCGCCAGCAGCTTGGGGACAGGGTCCCCAGATACGCAGTATTTT. Its translation: CASSLGTGSPDTQYF.

This clonotype appeared many times. The chain combines TRBV28 with TRBJ2-1; 13 bases are a match to TRBD2. Trimming took 5 bases from V and 8 from J; bases not matched to a gene: 6. Germline V gene data show CDR1 as MDHEN and CDR2 as SYDVKM. This CDR3 spans 15 amino acids. In DNA form, the CDR3 reads TGTGCCAGCAGTCCTACTAGCGGGAGGGCCGATGAGCAGTTCTTC. The encoded protein is CASSPTSGRADEQFF.

V usage is TRBV4-2 and J usage is TRBJ1-5; TRBD1 matches 8 bases. The CDR3 sequence is 16 residues long. The germline V gene encodes CDR1 LGHNA and CDR2 YNFKEQ. V lost 3 bases and J lost 2; bases outside the gene matches: 6. As DNA, the CDR3 is TGTGCCAGCAGCCAGTCGGACAGGGTAGGCAATCAGCCCCAGCATTTT. Protein: CASSQSDRVGNQPQHF.

This clonotype has just a few counts. The chain carries TRBV27 and TRBJ1-1; 8 nucleotides line up with TRBD1. The CDR3 spans 13 residues. The germline gives CDR1 MNHEY, CDR2 SMNVEV (reference sequence). With 7 bases clipped from V and 5 bases from J, the junction kept 6 bases outside the gene matches. The CDR3 coding sequence is TGTGCCAGCAAGGGTACAGGGGGGACTGAAGCTTTCTTT. Translating gives CASKGTGGTEAFF.

This clonotype came up many times. This rearrangement joins TRBV29-1 to TRBJ2-1; 13 positions agree with TRBD2. Trimming at V came to 3 bases and at J to 2 bases, leaving 7 bases not matched to a gene. In germline, CDR1 is SQVTM, CDR2 ANQGSEA. This CDR3 spans 17 amino acids. The DNA of the CDR3 is TGCAGCGTTGACGGACTAGCGGGAGTGGGGGCCTACAATGAGCAGTTCTTC. Translation: CSVDGLAGVGAYNEQFF.

This clonotype was observed at least ten times. This chain links TRBV18 with TRBJ2-6; D unclear. The CDR3 covers 14 residues. Trimming left V 4 bases short and J 0 bases short, with 4 bases between. Looked up from germline, CDR1 is KGHSH and CDR2 is LQKENI. The CDR3: CASSLGSGANVLTF. The CDR3 DNA follows: TGTGCCAGCTCACTGGGCTCTGGGGCCAACGTCCTGACTTTC.

This clonotype was seen at least ten times. The J gene is TRBJ2-3, the V gene TRBV18; possibly TRBD2 for D (5 bases). Trimming left V 3 bases short and J 2 bases short, with 9 bases between. CDR1 KGHSH and CDR2 LQKENI come from the germline V gene. CDR3 length: 14 amino acids. The CDR3 is CASSPAGPTDTQYF. The CDR3 DNA sequence: TGTGCCAGCTCACCTGCGGGTCCCACAGATACGCAGTATTTT.

This chain connects TRBV7-2 to TRBJ2-7; 8 positions match TRBD1. The CDR3 extends over 15 amino acids. After removal of 0 bases from V and 6 bases from J, the junction contained 7 bases not matched to a gene. Per the germline V gene, CDR1 is SGHTA and CDR2 is FQGNSA. The DNA for the CDR3 is TGTGCCAGCAGCTTAGCCTCCGGGACAGGACGCGAGCAGTACTTC. It specifies CASSLASGTGREQYF.

This clonotype was seen repeatedly, ten times or more. In DNA, the CDR3 is TGTGCCAGCAGTTACACCCACCCAACCGGGCCCATGGGAACAGATACGCAGTATTTT. As protein: CASSYTHPTGPMGTDTQYF. This chain uses TRBV6-6 with TRBJ2-3; D unclear. This CDR3 is built from 19 residues. Germline assignment: CDR1 MNHNY and CDR2 SVGAGI (reference sequence). V was cut by 2 bases and J by 3 bases, with 24 bases left in between.

The chain joins TRBV20-1 to TRBJ1-4; 8 bases are a match to TRBD1. This CDR3 has 13 residues. The ends lost 6 bases at V and 4 bases at J; junction bases unmatched: 4. Germline V gene sequence: CDR1 DFQATT, CDR2 SNEGSKA (reference sequence). The CDR3 sequence is CSAPGGGNEKLFF. CDR3 DNA: TGCAGTGCCCCAGGGGGCGGTAATGAAAAACTGTTTTTT.

V gene TRBV24-1 combines with J gene TRBJ2-5; D may be TRBD1 or TRBD2 (6 bases each). In germline, CDR1 is KGHDR, CDR2 SFDVKD. The V end was cut by 3 bases, the J end by 4 bases, with 17 bases between. This CDR3 region has 16 residues. The CDR3 sequence is CATSDPRGGGRETQYF. The CDR3 bases are TGTGCCACCAGTGATCCCCGCGGAGGGGGTCGAGAGACCCAGTACTTC.

With regard to this clonotype: This may come from a read error, since a much larger clone is one base off. The V and J genes are TRBV27 and TRBJ2-7; D not certain. CDR1 is MNHEY and CDR2 is SMNVEV in the germline V gene (reference sequence). This CDR3 comprises 12 residues. Trimming shortened V by 7 bases and J by 2 bases, and 9 bases separated the two germline ends. The CDR3 DNA sequence: TGTGCCAGCACGAGTGTCCCCTACGAGCAGTACTTC. As protein: CASTSVPYEQYF.

This clonotype was picked up a small number of times. The chain carries TRBV3-2 and TRBJ2-7; TRBD2 is the table's D call and was not checked against the DNA. TRBV3-2 is a listed pseudogene. The CDR3 is 20 residues long. CDR3 nucleotide sequence: TGTGCCAGCAGCCAAGATCATGGCCGAGGGATTCGGGCGGGAGGGTACGAGCAGTACTTC. Amino acids: CASSQDHGRGIRAGGYEQYF.

V gene TRBV4-2 combines with J gene TRBJ2-7; 9 bases are a match to TRBD2. The CDR3 spans 15 residues. V shed 0 bases and J 6 bases; nucleotides not matched to a gene: 6. The germline gives CDR1 LGHNA, CDR2 YNFKEQ. CDR3 sequence (DNA): TGTGCCAGCAGCCAAGATTTGCGGGGGGGTCGCGAGCAGTACTTC. This gives the protein CASSQDLRGGREQYF.

The chain uses TRBV19 and TRBJ2-1, with 9 nucleotides matching TRBD2. CDR1 LNHDA and CDR2 SQIVND come from the germline V gene (reference sequence). The CDR3 sequence is 17 residues long. V was clipped by 7 bases and J by 0 bases; unmatched bases: 10. The DNA of the CDR3 is TGTGCCAGTACCCCAGCGGGAGGATCCCGCTCCTACAATGAGCAGTTCTTC. The encoded protein is CASTPAGGSRSYNEQFF.

Here the CDR3 DNA reads TGTGCCAGCAGTACCGGGACTAGTAGCACAGATACGCAGTATTTT. This codes for CASSTGTSSTDTQYF. The chain couples TRBV6-4 to TRBJ2-3, with TRBD2 identical over 8 bases. V was clipped by 5 bases and J by 0 bases; unmatched bases: 4. The germline gives CDR1 MRHNA, CDR2 SNTAGT. The CDR3 totals 15 residues.

This sequence joins TRBV12-3 or TRBV12-4 and TRBJ1-4; 9 bases are a match to TRBD1. Trimming took 3 bases from V and 7 from J; bases not matched to a gene: 9. This CDR3 is 16 amino acids long. The CDR3 reads CASSFGGTGLAEKLFF. DNA for the CDR3: TGTGCCAGCAGTTTTGGTGGGACAGGGTTGGCTGAAAAACTGTTTTTT.

This clonotype was seen only a few times. The chain employs TRBV19 and TRBJ2-5; D possibly corresponds to TRBD1 (6 bases). V was clipped by 7 bases and J by 0 bases, with 9 bases between them. Germline loops: CDR1 LNHDA, CDR2 SQIVND (reference sequence). The CDR3 covers 13 residues. The CDR3 nucleotides are TGTGCCAGTAAGGGGGACAACCAAGAGACCCAGTACTTC. This translates into CASKGDNQETQYF.

V gene TRBV6-1 combines with J gene TRBJ1-1; D uncertain. The CDR3 extends over 14 amino acids. The germline V and J ends were trimmed by 5 bases and 12 bases, with 22 bases remaining between them. The germline V gene encodes CDR1 MNHNS and CDR2 SASEGT. The DNA of the CDR3 is TGTGCCAGCAGTCCCCCCCTGAGAGCACAGAAGACTTTCTTT. Protein product: CASSPPLRAQKTFF.

This clonotype has at least ten counts. The chain uses TRBV5-6 and TRBJ2-5; 8 nucleotides line up with TRBD2. The CDR3 runs 17 residues. V trimming: 1 base; J trimming: 2 bases; junction bases outside the gene matches: 10. Germline loops: CDR1 SGHDT, CDR2 YYEEEE. The CDR3 spells CASSLFVSGNPQETQYF. CDR3 coding DNA: TGTGCCAGCAGCTTGTTCGTTAGCGGGAACCCTCAAGAGACCCAGTACTTC.

This clonotype was found many times. The rearrangement links TRBV3-1 to TRBJ1-6; D not certain. V was pared by 0 bases and J by 13 bases, with 7 bases between. Germline V CDR1 and CDR2: LGHDT, YNNKEL (reference sequence). The CDR3 consists of 12 residues. DNA of the CDR3: TGTGCCAGCAGCCAAGAACGGGCTCCCCTCCACTTT. Protein sequence: CASSQERAPLHF.

This clonotype has at least ten counts. The chain couples TRBV7-9 to TRBJ2-7; TRBD1 agrees at 7 bases. The CDR3 extends over 13 amino acids. Germline assignment: CDR1 SEHNR and CDR2 FQNEAQ (reference sequence). V was clipped by 6 bases and J by 5 bases; unmatched bases: 7. The CDR3: CASSRQGAHEQYF. The CDR3 DNA is TGTGCCAGCAGTCGACAGGGCGCCCACGAGCAGTACTTC. Complete variable domain (other parts from reference TRBV7-9 and TRBJ2-7): DTGVSQNPRHKITKRGQNVTFRCDPISEHNRLYWYRQTLGQGPEFLTYFQNEAQLEKSRLLSDRFSAERPKGSFSTLEIQRTEQGDSAMYLCASSRQGAHEQYFGPGTRLTVT.

V gene TRBV27 combines with J gene TRBJ2-2; TRBD2 aligns across 11 bases. V shed 5 bases and J 7 bases; nucleotides not matched to a gene: 3. The germline V gene has CDR1 MNHEY and CDR2 SMNVEV (reference sequence). The CDR3 spans 14 residues. The CDR3 reads CASSTSGGGGELFF. In nucleotides, the CDR3 is TGTGCCAGCAGTACTAGCGGGGGCGGCGGGGAGCTGTTTTTT.